This TCR beta chain derives from a study of identical twins (dated by TCRdb to between 2015 and 2016). Notes on the research overall: To test whether fetal clonotypes persist, this study deep-sequenced TCR alpha and beta repertoires from monozygotic twins, from unrelated adults of various ages, and from cord blood. To rule out contamination, the twin experiments were replicated at different times with different library preparation protocols. Findings and caveats that apply to the study as a whole: Out-of-frame TCR alpha sharing in monozygotic twins was systematically underestimated by recombination models, whereas sharing between unrelated individuals was in agreement with the recombination models. A weaker excess of twin sharing was found in beta out-of-frame sequences because the signal-to-noise ratio was lowered by fewer shared sequences. Out-of-frame TCR alpha sequences shared between twins showed an excess of low generation-probability sequences compared with coincidental sharing between unrelated individuals. Because the same donors could not be followed over many years, the conclusions relied on cross-sectional statistical analysis. Invariant T cells such as MAIT and iNKT could partly confound zero-insertion analyses, although diverse VJ usage argued against such confounding for most clonotypes. Fewer insertions were carried by abundant cord blood beta clonotypes; a weaker similar trend was observed in young adult naive repertoires, while no such trend was observed in memory repertoires.

This clonotype was counted at least ten times. Its cognate antigen has yet to be identified. No much larger clone is present one base from it, and per-base qualities are unavailable. Libraries were prepared through 5' RACE. The instrument was an Illumina HiSeq 2000. A universal primer binding site was added through template switching, and the final cDNA carried a unique molecular identifier so that TCR cDNA molecules could be counted accurately. Specific primers in the conserved constant-segment region were used to synthesize first-strand cDNA for the TCR alpha and beta chains. To control for contamination, each cDNA library was double barcoded with a SMART-Mk sample barcode plus Illumina barcodes. Two successive PCR steps introduced TruSeq adapter sequences along with Illumina sample barcodes. The TCR alpha and beta cDNA libraries were sequenced on the Illumina HiSeq platform using custom primers. The paper's data handling went like this. Unique molecular identifiers were extracted from raw reads with MiGEC, and CDR3 positions were determined with MiXCR. Recombination models were inferred per individual with the repgenHMM and IGoR tools using an EM algorithm. The tcR package in R was used for shared clonotype analysis, with sharing normalized by the product of cloneset sizes. To study raw recombination without the effects of thymic and clonal selection, out-of-frame nonproductive sequences were analyzed. The public reads were reanalyzed by TCRdb: fastp trimming at Q25, MiXCR alignment, in-frame beta chains only. One record per CDR3 amino acid sequence lists the most common genes and DNA. These V and J calls rely on TCRdb rather than the paper's analysis. The sample has about 100,000 distinct CDR3 sequences on record, 5.9% of them singletons. The top ten clonotypes cover over 9.5% of the sample.

V is reduced by 6 bases and J by 6 bases, leaving a spacing of 6 bases between them. From the cysteine through the phenylalanine, the CDR3 covers 11 amino acids. Only the CDR3 region is kept as DNA, spanning 33 bases read in frame from base 1. The CDR1 and CDR2 encoded by the germline V gene are MGHDK and SYGVNS. All donors were healthy Caucasians. Using Miltenyi CD45RO+ enrichment and human naive T-cell isolation kits, memory (CD45RO+) and naive T cells were isolated from PBMC. This TCR was sampled from a woman aged 45-59 years in good health. The specimen was memory T cells sorted from blood. In the paper's terms, the cell subset or site label means: CD45RO+ enriched T cells. The receptor chain draws on TRBV25-1 and TRBJ2-1; no D gene is confidently identified. The encoded CDR3 is CASRQVNEQFF. The bases read TGTGCCAGCAGACAAGTCAATGAGCAGTTCTTC.